The 19 T cell receptor beta chains below all came from one sample that was sequenced in a study of blood T cell repertoires in COVID-19. Profiling relied on immunoSEQ multiplex PCR, and the TCRdb table lists in-frame clones only, not all of them. The data hold under 450,000 clones, with roughly 92% observed a single time. The specimen was PBMCs or T cells enriched from blood (not recorded which). The receptors were sampled from a woman in her thirties or forties who had been exposed to COVID-19.

The chain recombines TRBV29-1 with TRBJ2-6, with D possibly matching TRBD2 (7 bases). This CDR3 has 17 amino acids. Germline V gene data show CDR1 as SQVTM and CDR2 as ANQGSEA. Deletions cut 6 bases from V and 2 bases from J, with 20 bases between. In nucleotides, the CDR3 is TGCAGCGTCTCCCCTGGGGGAGGGGGAACTGGGGCCAACGTCCTGACTTTC. Translation gives CSVSPGGGGTGANVLTF.

The rearrangement uses TRBV14 and TRBJ2-3, with 9 bases aligning to TRBD2. From germline, CDR1 is SGHDN and CDR2 FVKESK. V was clipped by 4 bases and J by 7 bases; unmatched bases: 6. The CDR3 spans 14 residues. CDR3 bases: TGTGCCAGCAGCCTAGCGGGAGTTATACATACGCAGTATTTT. Protein product: CASSLAGVIHTQYF.

The V gene is TRBV7-9, the J gene TRBJ2-7; 7 bases match TRBD1. The CDR3 loop spans 14 amino acids. Germline V lookup: CDR1 SEHNR, CDR2 FQNEAQ (reference sequence). After removal of 1 base from V and 2 bases from J, the junction contained 2 bases not matched to a gene. The DNA for the CDR3 is TGTGCCAGCAGCTTAGTTCAGGGGGCCTACGAGCAGTACTTC. This translates into CASSLVQGAYEQYF.

The chain carries TRBV18 and TRBJ1-2, with 7 bases aligning to TRBD1. The CDR3 extends over 16 amino acids. V dropped 3 bases and J dropped 3; count of bases not matched to a gene: 10. Germline V lookup: CDR1 KGHSH, CDR2 LQKENI. The CDR3 region has the DNA TGTGCCAGCTCACCCTTACAGGGGTTGTTAGACTATGGCTACACCTTC. Amino acids: CASSPLQGLLDYGYTF.

The chain uses TRBV10-1 and TRBJ1-1; tentatively, D is TRBD1 (5 bases). Per the germline V gene, CDR1 is WNHNN and CDR2 is SYGVQD (reference sequence). Trimming shortened V by 7 bases and J by 4 bases, and 13 bases separated the two germline ends. This CDR3 contains 13 residues. CDR3: CASKSAGGTEAFF. The CDR3 DNA reads TGCGCCAGCAAGTCGGCGGGGGGCACTGAAGCTTTCTTT.

The chain employs TRBV10-3 and TRBJ1-1; D may be TRBD1 (5 bases). Germline V gives CDR1 ENHRY, CDR2 SYGVKD. V was shortened by 4 bases and J by 8 bases, with 11 bases between the two germline ends. The CDR3 totals 12 residues. The CDR3 sequence: CAISGGWNEAFF. In DNA, the CDR3 is TGTGCCATCAGTGGGGGCTGGAACGAAGCTTTCTTT.

The V call is TRBV5-1, the J call TRBJ2-1; TRBD2 matches at 8 bases. The V segment lost 1 base and the J segment 7 bases; nucleotides outside the gene matches: 7. Germline CDR1 and CDR2: SGHRS and YFSETQ. The CDR3 has 15 amino acids. CDR3 protein: CASSLSPTSANEQFF. CDR3 bases: TGCGCCAGCAGCTTGTCCCCGACTAGCGCTAATGAGCAGTTCTTC.

J is TRBJ1-2 and V is TRBV24-1; 9 bases match TRBD1. The J segment lost 7 bases and the V segment lost 12 bases, leaving 20 bases of the junction unmatched. The CDR3 loop spans 16 amino acids. Germline CDR1 KGHDR, CDR2 SFDVKD. CDR3 amino acids: CAPSISGTGRMSGYTF. In DNA form, the CDR3 reads TGTGCCCCCTCGATCTCCGGGACAGGGCGAATGAGTGGCTACACCTTC.

J is TRBJ1-2 and V is TRBV6-6; tentatively, D is TRBD1 (5 bases). Looked up from germline, CDR1 is MNHNY and CDR2 is SVGAGI (reference sequence). This CDR3 is 14 amino acids long. Between the trimmed V and J ends, which lost 4 bases and 5 bases, there was a span of 14 bases. The DNA of the CDR3 is TGTGCCAGCAGTTCCAGAGACGGGGGGTATGGCTACACCTTC. This codes for CASSSRDGGYGYTF.

The rearrangement links TRBV7-3 to TRBJ2-7, with D possibly TRBD2 on 5 matching bases. From germline, CDR1 is SGHTA and CDR2 FQGTGA. This CDR3 contains 15 residues. The V and J ends lost 5 bases and 4 bases respectively, with 18 bases between them. CDR3 loop: CASSPALAPKYEQYF. Here the CDR3 DNA reads TGTGCCAGCAGCCCCGCCCTAGCCCCGAAATACGAGCAGTACTTC.

J is TRBJ2-1 and V is TRBV15; D uncertain. Trimming took off 5 bases at V and 4 bases at J, with 9 bases between the two ends. Germline loops: CDR1 LNHNV, CDR2 YYDKDF (reference sequence). The CDR3 is 13 residues long. CDR3 coding DNA: TGTGCCACCAGCGAAACTCCGTACAATGAGCAGTTCTTC. It encodes CATSETPYNEQFF.

The genes are TRBV13 and TRBJ1-2, with 8 bases fitting TRBD1. The CDR3 contains 14 residues. Unmatched junction bases numbered 10, after V lost 5 bases and J lost 8 bases. Germline V CDR1 and CDR2: PRHDT, FYEKMQ (reference sequence). The CDR3 region has the DNA TGTGCCAGCAGCAATAGACAGGGGTTAGAGGGCTACACCTTC. It is translated as CASSNRQGLEGYTF.

The genes are TRBV7-9 and TRBJ1-1; D remains unclear. Germline lookup yields CDR1 SEHNR and CDR2 FQNEAQ (reference sequence). The CDR3 consists of 18 residues. V lost 3 bases to trimming and J lost 2 bases, with 22 bases between them. CDR3 loop: CASSFGGMVSLFNTEAFF. The CDR3 nucleotides read TGTGCCAGCAGCTTTGGCGGGATGGTGTCCCTATTCAACACTGAAGCTTTCTTT.

The CDR3 is CASSLGQGFSPLHF. The CDR3 bases are TGCGCCAGCAGCTTGGGGCAGGGTTTTTCACCCCTCCACTTT. This sequence joins TRBV5-1 and TRBJ1-6; possible D gene TRBD1, 5 bases. The CDR3 runs 14 residues. Germline-derived CDR1 and CDR2 are SGHRS and YFSETQ. The V end was cut by 0 bases, the J end by 9 bases, with 10 bases between.

The rearrangement uses TRBV18 and TRBJ2-7; TRBD1 agrees at 10 bases. Germline loops: CDR1 KGHSH, CDR2 LQKENI. The CDR3 has 15 residues. Unmatched junction bases numbered 11, after V lost 6 bases and J lost 6 bases. The CDR3 region has the DNA TGTGCCAGCTCCCCCGGGACAGGGGAATTGGGCGAGCAGTACTTC. This translates into CASSPGTGELGEQYF. Based on the CDR3 plus reference TRBV18 and TRBJ2-7, the full variable domain is NAGVMQNPRHLVRRRGQEARLRCSPMKGHSHVYWYRQLPEEGLKFMVYLQKENIIDESGMPKERFSAEFPKEGPSILRIQQVVRGDSAAYFCASSPGTGELGEQYFGPGTRLTVT.

DNA for the CDR3: TGTGCCAGCAGCGTAGCAAGGGACACCCTGAACACTGAAGCTTTCTTT. This translates into CASSVARDTLNTEAFF. J is TRBJ1-1 and V is TRBV9, with TRBD1 as a possible D gene (6 bases). The germline V gene has CDR1 SGDLS and CDR2 YYNGEE. V was cut by 0 bases and J by 0 bases, with 12 bases left in between. The CDR3 length is 16 residues.

The chain carries TRBV5-1 and TRBJ2-7, with D perhaps matching TRBD1 (7 bases). The CDR3 is made up of 15 amino acids. Between the trimmed V and J ends, which lost 4 bases and 0 bases, there was a span of 14 bases. Germline assignment: CDR1 SGHRS and CDR2 YFSETQ. CDR3 in DNA: TGCGCCAGCAGCCCCAGGGGGGCGAGCTCCTACGAGCAGTACTTC. It yields the protein CASSPRGASSYEQYF.

This clone was seen a few times. The chain couples TRBV5-1 to TRBJ2-7, with 7 nucleotides matching TRBD1. This CDR3 has 13 residues. Germline loops: CDR1 SGHRS, CDR2 YFSETQ. J was trimmed by 7 bases and V by 6 bases; bases with no gene match: 10. CDR3 bases: TGCGCCAGCAACTTAGACAACAGGGGTGAGCAGTACTTC. Its protein is CASNLDNRGEQYF.

This sequence joins TRBV12-3 or TRBV12-4 and TRBJ2-7, with TRBD2 matching 7 bases. CDR3 length equals 12 residues. J was trimmed by 8 bases and V by 5 bases; bases with no gene match: 6. CDR3 region: CASSRTSYQQYF. The CDR3 coding sequence is TGTGCCAGCAGTAGGACTAGTTACCAGCAGTACTTC.